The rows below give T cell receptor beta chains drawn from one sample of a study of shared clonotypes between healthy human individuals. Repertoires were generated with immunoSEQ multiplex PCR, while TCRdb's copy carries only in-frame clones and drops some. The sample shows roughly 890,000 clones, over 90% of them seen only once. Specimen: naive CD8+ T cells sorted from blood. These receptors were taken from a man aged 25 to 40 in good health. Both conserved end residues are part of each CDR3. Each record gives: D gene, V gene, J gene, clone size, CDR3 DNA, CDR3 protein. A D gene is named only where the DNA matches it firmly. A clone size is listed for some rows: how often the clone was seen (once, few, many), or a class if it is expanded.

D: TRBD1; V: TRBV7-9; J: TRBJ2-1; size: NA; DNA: TGTGCCAGCAGCTCTAGTCCGGGACAGGGATGGGAGCAGTTCTTC; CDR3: CASSSSPGQGWEQFF
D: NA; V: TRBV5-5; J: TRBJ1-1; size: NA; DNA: TGTGCCAGCAGCTTGGACATCGACACTGAAGCTTTCTTT; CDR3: CASSLDIDTEAFF
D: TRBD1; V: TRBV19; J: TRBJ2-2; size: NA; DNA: TGTGCCAGTAGTATAGATCTGGGACAGGGGGGGAACACCGGGGAGCTGTTTTTT; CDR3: CASSIDLGQGGNTGELFF
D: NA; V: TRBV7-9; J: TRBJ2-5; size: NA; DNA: TGTGCCAGCAGCGAACCCGTGGGGAGGGAGACCCAGTACTTC; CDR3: CASSEPVGRETQYF
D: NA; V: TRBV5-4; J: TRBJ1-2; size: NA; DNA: TGTGCCAGCAGCTTGATTCGGGACGGTTCTTCAAATGGCTACACCTTC; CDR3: CASSLIRDGSSNGYTF
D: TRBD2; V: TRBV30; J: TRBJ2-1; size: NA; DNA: TGTGCCACGGGACTAGCGGGAGGGCCTATTCATGAGCAGTTCTTC; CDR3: CATGLAGGPIHEQFF
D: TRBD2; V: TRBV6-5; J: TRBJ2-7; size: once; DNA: TGTGCCAGCAGTTATAGCGGGAGCTTTTACGAGCAGTACTTC; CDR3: CASSYSGSFYEQYF
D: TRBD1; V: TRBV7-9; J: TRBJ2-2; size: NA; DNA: TGTGCCAGCAGCCCCCGGGACAGGGAGATCGGGGAGCTGTTTTTT; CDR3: CASSPRDREIGELFF
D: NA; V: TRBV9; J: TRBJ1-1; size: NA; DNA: TGTGCCAGCAGCGTAGACCCCGGCGGGGGAGGCTGGGACACGACTGAAGCTTTCTTT; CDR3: CASSVDPGGGGWDTTEAFF
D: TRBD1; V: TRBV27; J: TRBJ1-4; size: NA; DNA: TGTGCCAGCAGTTCCCGGGACAGGGATGAAAAACTGTTTTTT; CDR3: CASSSRDRDEKLFF
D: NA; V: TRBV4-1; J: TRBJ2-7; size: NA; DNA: TGCGCCAGCAGCCAAGCAGGGGATCACGAGCAGTACTTC; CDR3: CASSQAGDHEQYF
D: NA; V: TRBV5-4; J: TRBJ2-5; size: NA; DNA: TGTGCCAGCAGCTTTGGGGGGACCTGGGAGACCCAGTACTTC; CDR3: CASSFGGTWETQYF
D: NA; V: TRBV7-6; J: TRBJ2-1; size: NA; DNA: TGTGCCAGCAGCTTCCGACCGCATGAGGGTGAGCAGTTCTTC; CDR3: CASSFRPHEGEQFF
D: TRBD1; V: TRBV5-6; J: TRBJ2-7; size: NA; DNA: TGTGCCAGCAGCGTCAGGGGGCAATACGAGCAGTACTTC; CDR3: CASSVRGQYEQYF
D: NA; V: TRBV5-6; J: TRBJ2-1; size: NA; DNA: TGTGCCAGCAGCGATAGCGGCACTCTCCCCTACAATGAGCAGTTCTTC; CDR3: CASSDSGTLPYNEQFF
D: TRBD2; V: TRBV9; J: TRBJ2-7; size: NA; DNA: TGTGCCAGCGGACCGGGACTAGCCCAAGAGGAGTACTTC; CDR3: CASGPGLAQEEYF
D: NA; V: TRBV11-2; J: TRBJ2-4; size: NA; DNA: TGTGCCAGCAGCTTATCGGATAGCAAAAACATTCAGTACTTC; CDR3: CASSLSDSKNIQYF
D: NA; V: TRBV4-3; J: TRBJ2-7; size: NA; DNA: TGCGCCAGCAGCCAAGGGGGGGGCGTCTACGAGCAGTACTTC; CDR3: CASSQGGGVYEQYF
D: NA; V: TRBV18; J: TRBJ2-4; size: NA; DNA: TGTGCCAGCTCACCACCTAGCGGTTCTAACATTCAGTACTTC; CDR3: CASSPPSGSNIQYF
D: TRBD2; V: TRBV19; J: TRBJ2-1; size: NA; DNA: TGTGCCAGTAGTTTAGCGGGAGGCAGGATCAATGAGCAGTTCTTC; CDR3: CASSLAGGRINEQFF
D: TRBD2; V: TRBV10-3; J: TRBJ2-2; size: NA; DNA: TGTGCCTCAGGGACTAGCGGGAGCCTCGGGGAGCTGTTTTTT; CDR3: CASGTSGSLGELFF
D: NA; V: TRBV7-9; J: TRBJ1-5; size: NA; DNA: TGTGCCAGCAGCTTGGGGGATCAGCCCCAGCATTTT; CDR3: CASSLGDQPQHF
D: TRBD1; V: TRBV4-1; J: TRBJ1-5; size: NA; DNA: TGCGCCAGCAGCCCCGACAGGGGCCATCAGCCCCAGCATTTT; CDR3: CASSPDRGHQPQHF
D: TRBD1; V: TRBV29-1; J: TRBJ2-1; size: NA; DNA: TGCAGCGTTGACGGAACCTCCGGGACAGTGTACAATGAGCAGTTCTTC; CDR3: CSVDGTSGTVYNEQFF
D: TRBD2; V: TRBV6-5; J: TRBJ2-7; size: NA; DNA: TGTGCCAGCAGCCCTGGGGTTAGCGGGAGGGGGGAGCAGTACTTC; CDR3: CASSPGVSGRGEQYF
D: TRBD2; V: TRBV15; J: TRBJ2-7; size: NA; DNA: TGTGCCACCAGCTCCGCCCAGCTAGCGGGAGCGGGGGAGCAGTACTTC; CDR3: CATSSAQLAGAGEQYF
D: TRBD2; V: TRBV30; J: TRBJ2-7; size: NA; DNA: TGTGCCTGGAGCCCCGGGACTAGCGGGAGTCTAAAGTCCTACGAGCAGTACTTC; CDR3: CAWSPGTSGSLKSYEQYF
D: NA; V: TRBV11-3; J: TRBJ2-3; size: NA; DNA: TGTGCCAGCCGCGGGGGCCCAACAGATACGCAGTATTTT; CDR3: CASRGGPTDTQYF
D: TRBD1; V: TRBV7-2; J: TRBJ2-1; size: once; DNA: TGTGCCAGCAGCACCGGGACAGCCTACAATGAGCAGTTCTTC; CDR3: CASSTGTAYNEQFF
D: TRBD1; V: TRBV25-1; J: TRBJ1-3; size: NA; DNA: TGTGCCAGCAGTGAGAGGGACAGGACTGCCGCTGGAAACACCATATATTTT; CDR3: CASSERDRTAAGNTIYF
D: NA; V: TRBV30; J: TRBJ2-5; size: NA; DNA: TGTGCCTGGAGTGTAAAGGGGGACGAGACCCAGTACTTC; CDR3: CAWSVKGDETQYF
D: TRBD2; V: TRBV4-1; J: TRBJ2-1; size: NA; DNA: TGCGCCAGCAGCCCACGCAGCGGGAGTAACTATTACAATGAGCAGTTCTTC; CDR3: CASSPRSGSNYYNEQFF
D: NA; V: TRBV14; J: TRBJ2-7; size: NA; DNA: TGTGCCAGCAGCCAAGCTCGGACTGAGGGACTCGAGCAGTACTTC; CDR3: CASSQARTEGLEQYF
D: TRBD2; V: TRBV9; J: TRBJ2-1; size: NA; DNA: TGTGCCAGCAGCGGGACTAGCGGGGGATACAATGAGCAGTTCTTC; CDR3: CASSGTSGGYNEQFF
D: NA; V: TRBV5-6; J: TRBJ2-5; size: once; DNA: TGTGCCAGCAGCTTGTACTCTGGGGGGTTCGAGACCCAGTACTTC; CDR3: CASSLYSGGFETQYF
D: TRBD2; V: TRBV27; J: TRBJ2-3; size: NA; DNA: TGTGCCAGTCTCCTGAGGGCTAGCGGAGCCAGCACAGATACGCAGTATTTT; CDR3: CASLLRASGASTDTQYF
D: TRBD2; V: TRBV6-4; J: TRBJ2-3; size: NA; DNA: TGTGCCAGCAGTGACTCGGCTAGCGGGAGGACAGATACGCAGTATTTT; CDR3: CASSDSASGRTDTQYF
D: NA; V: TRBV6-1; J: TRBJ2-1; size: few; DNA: TGTGCCAGCAGTGAAGTTTTCAGCACCTACAATGAGCAGTTCTTC; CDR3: CASSEVFSTYNEQFF
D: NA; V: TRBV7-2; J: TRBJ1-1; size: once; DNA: TGTGCCAGCAGCTTTCTAAGGGGAGGCACTGAAGCTTTCTTT; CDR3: CASSFLRGGTEAFF
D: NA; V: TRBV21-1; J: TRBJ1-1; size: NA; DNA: TGTGCCAGCAGCAAGAATTACCGGGCCAACACTGAAGCTTTCTTT; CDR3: CASSKNYRANTEAFF
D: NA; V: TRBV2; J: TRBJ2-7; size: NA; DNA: TGTGCCAGCTCGACCTCCTACGAGCAGTACTTC; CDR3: CASSTSYEQYF
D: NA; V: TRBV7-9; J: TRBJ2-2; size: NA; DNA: TGTGCCAGCAGCTCAGGGGTGAACACCGGGGAGCTGTTTTTT; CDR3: CASSSGVNTGELFF